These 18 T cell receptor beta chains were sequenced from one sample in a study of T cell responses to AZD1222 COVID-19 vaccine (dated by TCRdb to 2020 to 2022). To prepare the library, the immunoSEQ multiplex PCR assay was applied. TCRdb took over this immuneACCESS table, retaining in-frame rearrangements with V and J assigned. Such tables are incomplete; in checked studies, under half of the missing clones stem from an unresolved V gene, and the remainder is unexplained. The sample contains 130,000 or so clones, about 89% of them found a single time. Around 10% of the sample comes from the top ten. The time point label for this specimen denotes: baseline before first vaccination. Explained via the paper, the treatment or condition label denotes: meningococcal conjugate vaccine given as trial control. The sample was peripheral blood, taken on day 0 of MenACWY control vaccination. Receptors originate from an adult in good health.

This chain's CDR3 is CASAGLNTGAYGYTF. For the CDR3, the DNA is TGTGCCTCCGCCGGGCTGAACACCGGGGCCTATGGCTACACCTTC. The rearrangement uses TRBV30 and TRBJ1-2, with D tentatively TRBD1 (5 bases). Germline loops: CDR1 GTSNPN, CDR2 SVGIG (reference sequence). V was clipped by 7 bases and J by 4 bases, with 22 bases between them. The CDR3 has 15 residues.

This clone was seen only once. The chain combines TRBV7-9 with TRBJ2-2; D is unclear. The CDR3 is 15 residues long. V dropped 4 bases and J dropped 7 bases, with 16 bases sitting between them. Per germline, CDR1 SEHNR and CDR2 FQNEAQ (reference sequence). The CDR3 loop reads CASSSRREGRGELFF. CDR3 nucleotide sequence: TGTGCCAGCAGCTCCCGACGAGAAGGTCGCGGGGAGCTGTTTTTT.

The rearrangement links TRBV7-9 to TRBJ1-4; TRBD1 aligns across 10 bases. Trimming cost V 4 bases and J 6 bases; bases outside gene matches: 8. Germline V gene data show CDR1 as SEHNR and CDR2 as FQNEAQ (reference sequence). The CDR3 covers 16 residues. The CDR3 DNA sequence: TGTGCCAGCAGCTCTACTAGGACAGGGGGAGATGAAAAACTGTTTTTT. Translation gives CASSSTRTGGDEKLFF.

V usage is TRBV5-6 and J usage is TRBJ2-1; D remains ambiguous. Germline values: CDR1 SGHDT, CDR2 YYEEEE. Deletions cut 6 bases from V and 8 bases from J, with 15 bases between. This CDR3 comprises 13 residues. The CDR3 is CASTIPAAHEQFF. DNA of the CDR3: TGTGCCAGCACAATACCTGCGGCGCATGAGCAGTTCTTC.

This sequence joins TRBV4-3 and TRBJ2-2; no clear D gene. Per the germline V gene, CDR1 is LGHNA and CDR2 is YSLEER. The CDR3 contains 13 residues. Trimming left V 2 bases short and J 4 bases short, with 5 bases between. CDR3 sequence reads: CASSQLSTGELFF. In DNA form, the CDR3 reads TGCGCCAGCAGCCAATTGTCCACCGGGGAGCTGTTTTTT.

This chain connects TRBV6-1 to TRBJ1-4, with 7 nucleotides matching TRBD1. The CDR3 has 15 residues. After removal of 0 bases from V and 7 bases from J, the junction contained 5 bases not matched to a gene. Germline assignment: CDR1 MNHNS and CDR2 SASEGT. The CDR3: CASSEAAGTAEKLFF. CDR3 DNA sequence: TGTGCCAGCAGTGAAGCCGCCGGGACAGCTGAAAAACTGTTTTTT.

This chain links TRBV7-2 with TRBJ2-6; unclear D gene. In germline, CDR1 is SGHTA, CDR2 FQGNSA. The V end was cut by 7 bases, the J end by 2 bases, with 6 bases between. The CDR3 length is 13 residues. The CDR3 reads CASKFAGANVLTF. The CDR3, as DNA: TGTGCCAGCAAGTTCGCTGGGGCCAACGTCCTGACTTTC. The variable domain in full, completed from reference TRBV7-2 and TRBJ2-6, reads GAGVSQSPSNKVTEKGKDVELRCDPISGHTALYWYRQSLGQGLEFLIYFQGNSAPDKSGLPSDRFSAERTGGSVSTLTIQRTQQEDSAVYLCASKFAGANVLTFGAGSRLTVL.

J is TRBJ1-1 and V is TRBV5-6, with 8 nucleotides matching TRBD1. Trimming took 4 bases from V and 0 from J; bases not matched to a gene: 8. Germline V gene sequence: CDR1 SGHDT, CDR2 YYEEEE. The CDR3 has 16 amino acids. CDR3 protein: CASSQLDRGMNTEAFF. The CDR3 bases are TGTGCCAGCAGCCAACTAGACAGGGGCATGAACACTGAAGCTTTCTTT.

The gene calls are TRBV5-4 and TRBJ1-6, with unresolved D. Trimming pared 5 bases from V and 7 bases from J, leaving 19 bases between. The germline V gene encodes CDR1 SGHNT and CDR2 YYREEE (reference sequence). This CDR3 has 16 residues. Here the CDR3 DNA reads TGTGCCAGCAGACTCCGACTGGGTCCATACAATTCACCCCTCCACTTT. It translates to CASRLRLGPYNSPLHF. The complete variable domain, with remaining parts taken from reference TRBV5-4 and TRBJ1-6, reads ETGVTQSPTHLIKTRGQQVTLRCSSQSGHNTVSWYQQALGQGPQFIFQYYREEENGRGNFPPRFSGLQFPNYSSELNVNALELDDSALYLCASRLRLGPYNSPLHFGNGTRLTVT.

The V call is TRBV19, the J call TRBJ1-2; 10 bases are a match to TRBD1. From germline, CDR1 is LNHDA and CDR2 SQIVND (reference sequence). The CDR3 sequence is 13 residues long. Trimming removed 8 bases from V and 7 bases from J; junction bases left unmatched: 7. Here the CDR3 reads CASGGTGAPGYTF. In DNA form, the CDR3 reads TGTGCCAGTGGGGGGACAGGGGCCCCTGGCTACACCTTC. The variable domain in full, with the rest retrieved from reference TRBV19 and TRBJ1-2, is DGGITQSPKYLFRKEGQNVTLSCEQNLNHDAMYWYRQDPGQGLRLIYYSQIVNDFQKGDIAEGYSVSREKKESFPLTVTSAQKNPTAFYLCASGGTGAPGYTFGSGTRLTVV.

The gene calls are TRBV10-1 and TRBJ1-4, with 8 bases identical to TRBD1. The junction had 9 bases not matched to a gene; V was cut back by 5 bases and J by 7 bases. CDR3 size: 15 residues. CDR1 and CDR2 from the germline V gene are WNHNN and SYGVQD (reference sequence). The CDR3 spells CASSIRGRRCEKLFF. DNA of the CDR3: TGCGCCAGCAGTATCAGGGGGCGGCGTTGTGAAAAACTGTTTTTT.

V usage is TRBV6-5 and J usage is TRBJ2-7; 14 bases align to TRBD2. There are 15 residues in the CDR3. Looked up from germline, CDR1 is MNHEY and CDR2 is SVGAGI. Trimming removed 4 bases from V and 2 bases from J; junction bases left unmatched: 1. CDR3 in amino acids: CASSLGLAGAYEQYF. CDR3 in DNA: TGTGCCAGCAGTTTGGGACTAGCGGGAGCCTACGAGCAGTACTTC.

The CDR3: CASSLGGVGAYEQYF. CDR3 bases: TGTGCCAGCAGCTTGGGCGGGGTAGGGGCCTACGAGCAGTACTTC. V and J are TRBV5-4 and TRBJ2-7; a possible D gene is TRBD2 (6 bases). Germline values: CDR1 SGHNT, CDR2 YYREEE (reference sequence). The CDR3 totals 15 residues. The V end was cut by 0 bases, the J end by 2 bases, with 12 bases between.

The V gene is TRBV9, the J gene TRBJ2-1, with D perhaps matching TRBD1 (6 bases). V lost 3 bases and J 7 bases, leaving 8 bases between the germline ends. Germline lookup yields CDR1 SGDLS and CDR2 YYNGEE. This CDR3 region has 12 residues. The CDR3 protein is CASSEQGNEQFF. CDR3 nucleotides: TGTGCCAGCAGCGAACAGGGAAATGAGCAGTTCTTC.

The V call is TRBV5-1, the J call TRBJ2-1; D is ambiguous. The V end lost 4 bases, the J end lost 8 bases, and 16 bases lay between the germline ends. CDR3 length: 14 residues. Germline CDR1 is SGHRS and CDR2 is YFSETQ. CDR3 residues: CASSRLLSIDEQFF. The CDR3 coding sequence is TGCGCCAGCAGCCGCCTCCTTAGCATCGATGAGCAGTTCTTC.

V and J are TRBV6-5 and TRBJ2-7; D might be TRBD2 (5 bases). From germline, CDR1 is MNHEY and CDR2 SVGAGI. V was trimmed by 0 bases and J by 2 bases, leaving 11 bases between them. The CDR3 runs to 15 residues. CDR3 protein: CASSYSMTGTYEQYF. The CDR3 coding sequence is TGTGCCAGCAGTTACTCGATGACGGGGACCTACGAGCAGTACTTC.

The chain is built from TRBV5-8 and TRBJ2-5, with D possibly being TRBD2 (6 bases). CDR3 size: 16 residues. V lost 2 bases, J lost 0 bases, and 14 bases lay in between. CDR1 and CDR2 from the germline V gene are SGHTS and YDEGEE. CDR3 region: CASSLGGTWYQETQYF. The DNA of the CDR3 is TGTGCCAGCAGCTTAGGAGGGACTTGGTACCAAGAGACCCAGTACTTC.

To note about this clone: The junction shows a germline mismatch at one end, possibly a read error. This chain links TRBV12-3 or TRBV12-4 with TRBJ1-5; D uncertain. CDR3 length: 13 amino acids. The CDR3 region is CANSMTRDQPQHF. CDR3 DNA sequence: TGTGCCAACAGTATGACCCGAGATCAGCCCCAGCATTTT.